Listed below are T cell receptor beta chains from one sample, sequenced in a study of blood T cell repertoires in COVID-19. The table came from immunoSEQ multiplex PCR; TCRdb's copy has only in-frame clones and leaves some out. The sample records about 310,000 clones, approximately 85% being singletons. The sequencing input was PBMCs or T cells enriched from blood (not recorded which). These receptors came from a man aged 30 to 45 who had recovered from COVID-19. Each CDR3 is given with its conserved first and last residue. Fields, in order: clone size, V gene, J gene, D gene, CDR3 protein, CDR3 DNA. A D gene is named only where the DNA matches it firmly. The size of a clone is reported for some rows only, either as once, few or many, or as a class for expanded clones.

.	TRBV6-2/TRBV6-3	TRBJ2-7	TRBD2	CASSYSSGLAGAYEQYF	TGTGCCAGCAGTTACTCGAGTGGACTAGCGGGGGCCTACGAGCAGTACTTC
.	TRBV7-9	TRBJ1-2	TRBD1	CASSLEGGAGGYTF	TGTGCCAGCAGCTTAGAAGGGGGCGCCGGTGGCTACACCTTC
.	TRBV29-1	TRBJ2-2	TRBD1	CSGGQGANTGELFF	TGCAGCGGTGGACAGGGGGCGAACACCGGGGAGCTGTTTTTT
.	TRBV2	TRBJ1-4	TRBD1	CASSEYEGAEVEKLFF	TGTGCCAGCAGTGAATATGAGGGGGCGGAAGTTGAAAAACTGTTTTTT
.	TRBV24-1	TRBJ2-1	TRBD2	CATSEIAGASYNEQFF	TGTGCCACCAGTGAAATAGCGGGGGCCTCCTACAATGAGCAGTTCTTC
.	TRBV13	TRBJ1-2	TRBD1	CASSFGTGDGYTF	TGTGCCAGCAGCTTCGGGACAGGGGATGGCTACACCTTC
.	TRBV7-2	TRBJ2-7	TRBD1	CASSLNQGAVYEQYF	TGTGCCAGCAGCCTAAATCAGGGGGCGGTTTACGAGCAGTACTTC
.	TRBV11-3	TRBJ2-5	.	CASSLSPGEGETQYF	TGTGCCAGCAGCTTATCTCCAGGGGAGGGAGAGACCCAGTACTTC
.	TRBV6-4	TRBJ2-1	.	CASSRTGGDEQFF	TGTGCCAGCAGTCGGACGGGGGGCGATGAGCAGTTCTTC
few	TRBV9	TRBJ1-6	.	CASSVVGQSNSPLHF	TGTGCCAGCAGCGTAGTAGGACAGAGTAATTCACCCCTCCACTTT
.	TRBV29-1	TRBJ2-7	TRBD1	CSVAQGQATYEQYF	TGCAGCGTCGCCCAAGGACAGGCGACCTACGAGCAGTACTTC
.	TRBV5-6	TRBJ1-4	.	CASSYYRATNEKLFF	TGTGCCAGCAGCTACTACAGGGCAACTAATGAAAAACTGTTTTTT
.	TRBV10-3	TRBJ2-3	TRBD2	CAITPGLESASTQYF	TGTGCCATCACCCCGGGACTAGAGTCCGCCTCTACGCAGTATTTT
.	TRBV3-1/TRBV3-2	TRBJ2-7	.	CASSQYMGLTWGEQYF	TGTGCCAGCAGCCAATACATGGGACTGACGTGGGGCGAGCAGTACTTC
once	TRBV29-1	TRBJ1-2	.	CSVEDPYDRTANYGYTF	TGCAGCGTTGAAGATCCCTATGATCGAACCGCAAACTATGGCTACACCTTC
.	TRBV19	TRBJ1-5	.	CASTLAGNQPQHF	TGTGCCAGTACTCTGGCGGGCAATCAGCCCCAGCATTTT
.	TRBV18	TRBJ1-3	TRBD1	CASSPPGQGALSGNTIYF	TGTGCCAGCTCACCACCGGGACAGGGGGCACTCTCTGGAAACACCATATATTTT
.	TRBV11-3	TRBJ2-3	.	CASSLDYRTDTQYF	TGTGCCAGCAGCTTAGATTATCGCACAGATACGCAGTATTTT
once	TRBV19	TRBJ2-7	TRBD2	CASSARGTGTSGVYEQYF	TGTGCCAGTAGTGCCCGGGGGACAGGTACTAGCGGGGTCTACGAGCAGTACTTC
.	TRBV18	TRBJ1-1	.	CASSPRTSNTEAFF	TGTGCCAGCTCCCCGAGGACATCGAACACTGAAGCTTTCTTT
.	TRBV10-3	TRBJ2-7	.	CAISAGTRYEQYF	TGTGCCATCAGTGCGGGGACTCGGTACGAGCAGTACTTC
.	TRBV5-1	TRBJ1-1	.	CASSQGSAGTEAFF	TGCGCCAGCAGCCAGGGGTCCGCGGGCACTGAAGCTTTCTTT
.	TRBV7-2	TRBJ2-7	TRBD2	CASSLATSGGPYEQYF	TGTGCCAGCAGCTTAGCTACTAGCGGGGGACCCTACGAGCAGTACTTC
.	TRBV11-1	TRBJ1-1	.	CASSLFQGNTEAFF	TGTGCCAGCAGCTTATTTCAGGGCAACACTGAAGCTTTCTTT
.	TRBV5-1	TRBJ1-3	.	CASSLTGNSGNTIYF	TGCGCCAGCAGCTTGACAGGCAACTCTGGAAACACCATATATTTT
.	TRBV2	TRBJ2-7	.	CASSAQFSYEQYF	TGTGCCAGCAGTGCACAGTTCTCCTACGAGCAGTACTTC
few	TRBV5-5	TRBJ1-2	TRBD1	CASDQGARGYTF	TGTGCCAGCGACCAGGGGGCGCGTGGCTACACCTTC
.	TRBV19	TRBJ1-2	.	CASSIEGEAGYTF	TGTGCCAGTAGTATAGAAGGGGAGGCTGGCTACACCTTC
.	TRBV11-2	TRBJ1-2	.	CASSLGEEAVYGYTF	TGTGCCAGCAGCCTCGGAGAGGAGGCGGTCTATGGCTACACCTTC
.	TRBV7-3	TRBJ2-3	TRBD2	CASSPLAGEVIDTQYF	TGTGCCAGCAGCCCTCTCGCGGGGGAGGTTATAGATACGCAGTATTTT
few	TRBV6-2/TRBV6-3	TRBJ2-7	TRBD2	CASSFLTGGVDEQYF	TGTGCCAGCAGTTTCCTGACGGGGGGAGTGGACGAGCAGTACTTC
many	TRBV13	TRBJ2-2	.	CASSSPLGGRTGELFF	TGTGCCAGCAGCTCTCCATTGGGGGGGCGGACCGGGGAGCTGTTTTTT
.	TRBV6-5	TRBJ1-1	.	CASGTKVIITEAFF	TGTGCCAGTGGCACTAAAGTCATTATTACTGAAGCTTTCTTT
.	TRBV6-6	TRBJ2-2	.	CASSLESIGSSGGELFF	TGTGCCAGCAGTCTGGAGTCGATCGGTTCCAGTGGCGGGGAGCTGTTTTTT
few	TRBV11-2	TRBJ1-1	TRBD1	CASSWTGDTEAFF	TGTGCCAGCAGCTGGACAGGGGACACTGAAGCTTTCTTT
.	TRBV19	TRBJ1-5	.	CATSDVQAGAQPQHF	TGTGCCACTTCGGACGTCCAAGCGGGGGCTCAGCCCCAGCATTTT
once	TRBV27	TRBJ2-7	TRBD1	CARQGAYEQYF	TGCGCGAGACAGGGGGCTTACGAGCAGTACTTC
.	TRBV27	TRBJ1-1	.	CASTSGRKGNTEAFF	TGTGCCAGCACCTCAGGGAGGAAGGGGAACACTGAAGCTTTCTTT
.	TRBV12-3/TRBV12-4	TRBJ1-1	.	CASSWAGNTEAFF	TGTGCCAGCAGTTGGGCGGGGAACACTGAAGCTTTCTTT
.	TRBV19	TRBJ1-5	TRBD1	CASSTLTGGPLNQPQHF	TGTGCCAGTAGTACCCTAACAGGGGGCCCCCTCAATCAGCCCCAGCATTTT
once	TRBV6-5	TRBJ1-6	.	CASSSSQGLGNSPLHF	TGTGCCAGCAGTTCTTCACAGGGCTTAGGGAATTCACCCCTCCACTTT
.	TRBV20-1	TRBJ2-7	.	CSVGLLYEQYF	TGCAGTGTCGGACTCCTATACGAGCAGTACTTC